The present entry profiles one T cell receptor beta chain with its context. These data are taken from a study of PD-L1 blockade in urothelial cancer. For the study at large: Blood-derived samples held a median approximately 140,000 T cells.

Noted time point: pretreatment peripheral blood. The table came from immunoSEQ multiplex PCR; TCRdb's copy has only in-frame clones and leaves some out. The sample shows 70,000 to 95,000 clones, 89% of them seen only once. The sample consisted of PBMCs, taken around atezolizumab (anti-PD-L1) treatment. This clonotype was obtained from an elderly woman with urothelial cancer.

The DNA for the CDR3 is TGCAGTGCTAGATTGGACATCGGCTACACCTTC. Its protein product is CSARLDIGYTF. The chain is built from TRBV20-1 and TRBJ1-2; possibly TRBD1 for D (5 bases). Germline assignment: CDR1 DFQATT and CDR2 SNEGSKA (reference sequence). This CDR3 contains 11 residues. The germline V and J ends were trimmed by 2 bases and 8 bases, with 9 bases remaining between them.